Below, one T cell receptor beta chain is given with its context. Its specificity is unknown. The data are from a study of beta chain features in type 1 diabetes. The CDR3 extends over 15 amino acids. Germline V CDR1 and CDR2: SGHRS, YFSETQ. V lost 4 bases, J lost 2 bases, and 16 bases lay in between. General study results and limits: In all four CD4+ subsets, TCRB CDR3 length was significantly, moderately reduced in type 1 diabetes.

Expressed TCRB transcripts were sequenced because the entire RNA isolate underwent reverse transcription. Method: immunoSEQ multiplex PCR; TCRdb's copy keeps in-frame clones and lacks some. The profile shows around 360,000 clones, roughly 12% of them singletons. The origin of this receptor is a woman aged 18-29 years with type 1 diabetes. The V gene is TRBV5-1, the J gene TRBJ2-7; a possible D gene is TRBD2 (6 bases). The sample consisted of naive CD4+ T cells from blood. In DNA form, the CDR3 reads TGCGCCAGCAGCCCCTCCGGGGGAGATCCCTACGAGCAGTACTTC. Protein product: CASSPSGGDPYEQYF.